This T cell receptor (beta chain) originates from a study of blood T cell repertoires in COVID-19. Profiling relied on immunoSEQ multiplex PCR, and the TCRdb table lists in-frame clones only, not all of them. The sample yields around 250,000 clones, about 80% seen once. The TCR was taken from a man in his forties or fifties who had recovered from COVID-19. The sequenced material came from PBMCs or T cells enriched from blood (not recorded which).

The CDR3 protein is CASSQEGTLEETQYF. The CDR3 bases are TGCGCCAGCAGCCAAGAAGGGACTTTGGAAGAGACCCAGTACTTC. The chain recombines TRBV4-3 with TRBJ2-5; perhaps TRBD2 as D (6 bases). Per the germline V gene, CDR1 is LGHNA and CDR2 is YSLEER. V dropped 0 bases and J dropped 3 bases, with 11 bases sitting between them. The CDR3 extends over 15 amino acids.